The 21 T cell receptor beta chains presented below share a single source sample, sequenced in a study of blood T cell repertoires in COVID-19. Assay: immunoSEQ multiplex PCR; the TCRdb copy retains only in-frame clones and omits some. The sample shows over 130,000 clones, around 81% of them seen only once. The sequencing input was peripheral blood. The source is a woman aged 55 to 70 with acute or convalescent COVID-19.

This rearrangement joins TRBV12-3 or TRBV12-4 to TRBJ1-3; D is unresolved. The germline V and J ends were trimmed by 3 bases and 4 bases, with 4 bases remaining between them. The length of the CDR3 is 12 residues. CDR3 in amino acids: CASSLEGNTIYF. The CDR3 bases are TGTGCCAGCAGTTTGGAGGGAAACACCATATATTTT.

The count of this clone is one. CDR3 region: CASTVSGGSYNEQFF. CDR3 nucleotides: TGCGCCAGCACCGTATCGGGAGGGTCCTACAATGAGCAGTTCTTC. The chain recombines TRBV5-1 with TRBJ2-1; 8 bases fit TRBD2. Germline loops: CDR1 SGHRS, CDR2 YFSETQ. The CDR3 extends over 15 amino acids. V dropped 6 bases and J dropped 1; count of bases not matched to a gene: 6.

The chain recombines TRBV18 with TRBJ1-2; 8 bases match TRBD1. Trimming removed 3 bases from V and 5 bases from J; junction bases left unmatched: 8. Germline V gives CDR1 KGHSH, CDR2 LQKENI. This CDR3 spans 15 amino acids. The CDR3 protein is CASSPGTGDQYGYTF. In nucleotides, the CDR3 is TGTGCCAGCTCACCCGGGACAGGAGATCAATATGGCTACACCTTC.

The chain recombines TRBV7-3 with TRBJ2-5; the match to TRBD2 covers 8 bases. The CDR3 loop spans 13 amino acids. Per the germline V gene, CDR1 is SGHTA and CDR2 is FQGTGA. The J segment lost 9 bases and the V segment lost 5 bases, leaving 8 bases of the junction unmatched. CDR3 nucleotides: TGTGCCAGCAGCCCCTCTTCGGGGGGGGCCCAGTACTTC. Translation gives CASSPSSGGAQYF.

This chain links TRBV27 with TRBJ2-1; perhaps TRBD2 as D (5 bases). CDR1 is MNHEY and CDR2 is SMNVEV in the germline V gene (reference sequence). The CDR3 sequence is 15 residues long. The V end was cut by 3 bases, the J end by 10 bases, with 19 bases between. CDR3 residues: CASSFQKEAGREQFF. CDR3 nucleotide sequence: TGTGCCAGCAGTTTCCAAAAGGAGGCAGGCCGGGAGCAGTTCTTC.

This chain uses TRBV5-1 with TRBJ1-3; TRBD1 might be the D (6 bases). The germline V and J ends were trimmed by 4 bases and 0 bases, with 11 bases remaining between them. Germline V gene data show CDR1 as SGHRS and CDR2 as YFSETQ. The CDR3 runs to 15 residues. As DNA, the CDR3 is TGCGCCAGCAGCCCCGACAGGCTCTCTGGAAACACCATATATTTT. This sequence encodes CASSPDRLSGNTIYF.

The genes are TRBV2 and TRBJ1-5; D is undetermined. Trimming took 5 bases from V and 2 from J, leaving 13 bases between them. CDR3 length: 15 residues. Germline CDR1 reads SNHLY; CDR2 reads FYNNEI. CDR3 amino acids: CASSPSMRGNQPQHF. The CDR3 DNA sequence: TGTGCCAGCAGTCCCTCAATGAGAGGCAATCAGCCCCAGCATTTT.

V gene TRBV7-9 combines with J gene TRBJ1-2; D might be TRBD1 (6 bases). The CDR3 covers 14 residues. The ends were cut back, 5 bases at V and 3 bases at J, with 13 bases in the middle. CDR1 and CDR2 from the germline V gene are SEHNR and FQNEAQ (reference sequence). CDR3 sequence: CASSTQGFDYGYTF. The DNA for the CDR3 is TGTGCCAGCAGCACACAGGGATTCGACTATGGCTACACCTTC.

The rearrangement uses TRBV19 and TRBJ2-5; the match to TRBD1 covers 8 bases. This CDR3 spans 16 amino acids. Trimming at V came to 4 bases and at J to 1 base, leaving 8 bases not matched to a gene. CDR1 LNHDA and CDR2 SQIVND come from the germline V gene (reference sequence). As DNA, the CDR3 is TGTGCCAGTAGTACCGGACAGGGCAGATTCCAAGAGACCCAGTACTTC. Translated, it gives CASSTGQGRFQETQYF.

This clone was picked up a small number of times. CDR3 bases: TGCGCCAGCAGCCAAGATAGTAGGGGACAGCCCCAGCATTTT. It encodes CASSQDSRGQPQHF. The V gene is TRBV4-1, the J gene TRBJ1-5, with D possibly matching TRBD1 (5 bases). This CDR3 has 14 amino acids. V was pared by 0 bases and J by 7 bases, with 10 bases between. The germline V gene has CDR1 MGHRA and CDR2 YSYEKL.

The chain couples TRBV29-1 to TRBJ2-1; unclear D gene. The CDR3 sequence is 8 residues long. V was trimmed by 7 bases and J by 10 bases, leaving 5 bases between them. Per the germline V gene, CDR1 is SQVTM and CDR2 is ANQGSEA. CDR3 residues: CSAGEQFF. The CDR3 DNA reads TGCAGCGCCGGGGAGCAGTTCTTC.

V gene TRBV5-1 combines with J gene TRBJ1-5, with 8 bases that match TRBD1. V shed 0 bases and J 7 bases; nucleotides not matched to a gene: 0. The CDR3 has 13 residues. CDR1 and CDR2 from the germline V gene are SGHRS and YFSETQ. The CDR3 DNA sequence: TGCGCCAGCAGCTTGGACAGGGGGCAGCCCCAGCATTTT. Residues: CASSLDRGQPQHF. The full variable domain, in which reference TRBV5-1 and TRBJ1-5 provide the parts outside the CDR3, is KAGVTQTPRYLIKTRGQQVTLSCSPISGHRSVSWYQQTPGQGLQFLFEYFSETQRNKGNFPGRFSGRQFSNSRSEMNVSTLELGDSALYLCASSLDRGQPQHFGDGTRLSIL.

This sequence joins TRBV18 and TRBJ1-4; D not resolved. Deletions cut 4 bases from V and 5 bases from J, with 17 bases between. The CDR3 is 16 amino acids. CDR1 KGHSH and CDR2 LQKENI come from the germline V gene. CDR3 in DNA: TGTGCCAGCTCACAACCAAGGGCCGGGAGGAATGAAAAACTGTTTTTT. It codes for CASSQPRAGRNEKLFF.

The chain employs TRBV4-3 and TRBJ2-4; weak D call: TRBD2 (7 bases). Trimming shortened V by 2 bases and J by 9 bases, and 17 bases separated the two germline ends. The CDR3 spans 15 residues. Germline V gene lookup returns CDR1 LGHNA and CDR2 YSLEER. CDR3 amino acids: CASSQNGGAAGIQYF. CDR3 bases: TGCGCCAGCAGCCAAAATGGGGGGGCTGCGGGCATTCAGTACTTC.

J is TRBJ2-5 and V is TRBV5-1; D not certain. V was shortened by 4 bases and J by 2 bases, with 12 bases between the two germline ends. This CDR3 contains 14 residues. CDR1 is SGHRS, CDR2 YFSETQ, per germline. As DNA, the CDR3 is TGCGCCAGCAGCCCAACGCACGGGCAAGAGACCCAGTACTTC. Protein sequence: CASSPTHGQETQYF.

V usage is TRBV5-1 and J usage is TRBJ2-3; perhaps TRBD1 as D (7 bases). The CDR3 consists of 17 residues. Between the trimmed V and J ends, which lost 4 bases and 5 bases, there was a span of 23 bases. CDR1 is SGHRS, CDR2 YFSETQ, per germline. The CDR3 sequence: CASSPGRRGLRGDTQYF. CDR3 coding DNA: TGCGCCAGCAGCCCCGGGCGGAGGGGGCTACGGGGAGATACGCAGTATTTT.

Ten or more counts support this clone. The chain joins TRBV5-1 to TRBJ2-1; 15 positions agree with TRBD2. The germline gives CDR1 SGHRS, CDR2 YFSETQ. This CDR3 is 19 amino acids long. V was pared by 6 bases and J by 8 bases, with 18 bases of the junction left unmatched. CDR3 coding DNA: TGCGCCAGCACCCGTGGGGAGCCGGGACTAGCGGGAGGAGGGGATGAGCAGTTCTTC. Its protein product is CASTRGEPGLAGGGDEQFF.

J is TRBJ1-2 and V is TRBV7-9, with TRBD1 identical over 7 bases. This CDR3 has 13 amino acids. Germline V lookup: CDR1 SEHNR, CDR2 FQNEAQ (reference sequence). V lost 6 bases and J lost 12; bases outside the gene matches: 13. The CDR3 bases are TGTGCCAGCAGTCCCGGGACAGTAGATTCCAACACCTTC. Residues: CASSPGTVDSNTF.

Comments on this clone: A junction end diverges from the germline sequence, so it may reflect a read error. V usage is TRBV3-1 (or the pseudogene TRBV3-2) and J usage is TRBJ1-2; no definite D call. CDR1 is LGHDT, CDR2 YNNKEL, per germline (reference sequence). This CDR3 comprises 15 residues. In DNA, the CDR3 is TGTGCCAGCAGCCAGAGGAGGGTAGGAAACTTTGGCTACACCTTC. It is translated as CASSQRRVGNFGYTF.

This clone showed up just a few times. V is TRBV28 and J is TRBJ2-1, with TRBD1 identical over 9 bases. The V segment lost 5 bases and the J segment 8 bases; nucleotides outside the gene matches: 10. CDR3 length: 15 residues. CDR1 MDHEN and CDR2 SYDVKM come from the germline V gene. The CDR3 coding sequence is TGTGCCAGCAGTGGACCGGGGACAGGGAGGGATGAGCAGTTCTTC. This sequence encodes CASSGPGTGRDEQFF.

CDR3 in amino acids: CASTPGKRKLFF. CDR3 sequence (DNA): TGTGCCAGCACCCCGGGAAAGCGAAAACTGTTTTTT. The chain carries TRBV27 and TRBJ1-4; D is unresolved. The CDR3 has 12 residues. The V end was cut by 7 bases, the J end by 10 bases, with 13 bases between. CDR1 MNHEY and CDR2 SMNVEV come from the germline V gene (reference sequence).